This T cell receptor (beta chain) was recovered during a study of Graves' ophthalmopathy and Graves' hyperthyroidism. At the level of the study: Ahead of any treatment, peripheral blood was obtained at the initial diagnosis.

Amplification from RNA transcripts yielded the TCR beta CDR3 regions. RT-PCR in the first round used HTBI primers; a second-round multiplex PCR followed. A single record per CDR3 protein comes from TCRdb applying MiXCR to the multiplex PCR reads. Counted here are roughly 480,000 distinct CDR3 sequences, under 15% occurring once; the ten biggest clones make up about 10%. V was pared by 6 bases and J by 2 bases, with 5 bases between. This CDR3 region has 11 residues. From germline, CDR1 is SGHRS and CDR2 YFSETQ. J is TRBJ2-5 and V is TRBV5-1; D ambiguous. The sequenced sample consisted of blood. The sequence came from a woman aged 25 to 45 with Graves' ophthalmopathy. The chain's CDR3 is CASTHQETQYF. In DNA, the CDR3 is TGCGCCAGCACCCATCAAGAGACCCAGTACTTC.